This passage covers 4 T cell receptor beta chains from one sample sequenced in a study of blood T cell repertoires in COVID-19. Assay used: immunoSEQ multiplex PCR; TCRdb lists only in-frame clones, some missing. In the table there are some 260,000 clones, about 86% of which are singletons. The sequenced material came from PBMCs or T cells enriched from blood (not recorded which). The receptor source for this set is a man aged 25-40 years with acute COVID-19.

The chain carries TRBV4-3 and TRBJ2-1; TRBD2 agrees at 14 bases. The V gene's germline CDR1 is LGHNA and CDR2 YSLEER. The V gene end was trimmed by 5 bases and the J gene end by 10 bases; junction bases not matched to a gene: 10. The CDR3 loop spans 16 amino acids. CDR3 in DNA: TGCGCCAGCAGCGATCCCCGGGGACTAGCGGGAGAGGAGCAGTTCTTC. This codes for CASSDPRGLAGEEQFF.

The V gene is TRBV7-2, the J gene TRBJ2-5; TRBD2 matches at 13 bases. The CDR3 sequence is 16 residues long. V gave up 3 bases and J gave up 5 bases; unmatched junction bases: 6. Germline V lookup: CDR1 SGHTA, CDR2 FQGNSA. The CDR3 region has the DNA TGTGCCAGCAGCTTCCGAGGACTAGCGGGAGTTGAGACCCAGTACTTC. It yields the protein CASSFRGLAGVETQYF.

The chain carries TRBV28 and TRBJ1-5, with D unresolved. Germline CDR1 MDHEN, CDR2 SYDVKM. Trimming stripped 5 bases from V and 1 base from J, with 9 bases between. The CDR3 runs to 14 residues. The CDR3 spells CASSTTGSNQPQHF. The CDR3 DNA sequence: TGTGCCAGCAGTACGACGGGAAGCAATCAGCCCCAGCATTTT.

This clone was counted only a few times. V gene TRBV11-3 combines with J gene TRBJ2-1; 7 bases map to TRBD1. J lost 7 bases, V lost 6 bases, and 12 bases had no gene match. CDR3 length: 15 residues. Germline V CDR1 and CDR2: SGHNT, YENEEA. As DNA, the CDR3 is TGTGCCAGCAGACTAGACAGGGCCGGGGAAAATGAGCAGTTCTTC. Protein product: CASRLDRAGENEQFF.